These 22 T cell receptor beta chains originate from one sample sequenced in a study of CD8 T cells in Susac syndrome. Random hexamers were used to reverse transcribe the RNA input (roughly 0.5 to 1 ug). TCRdb analysed the immunoSEQ multiplex PCR reads with MiXCR anew, one entry per CDR3 protein. Of some 26,000 distinct CDR3 sequences in the sample, just over 90% were seen once. The sequenced material came from CD8+ T cells from PBMCs. The receptors here all came from a human donor with Susac syndrome.

The V gene is TRBV28, the J gene TRBJ2-2; D is uncertain. Germline CDR1 is MDHEN and CDR2 is SYDVKM. The CDR3 contains 14 residues. V lost 4 bases and J lost 1, with 7 bases in between. CDR3 region: CASSWVVNTGELFF. CDR3 sequence (DNA): TGTGCCAGCAGTTGGGTAGTGAACACCGGGGAGCTGTTTTTT.

CDR3 region: CASSQRLAFRTDTQYF. The CDR3 nucleotides are TGTGCCAGCAGCCAGCGACTAGCGTTCCGCACAGATACGCAGTATTTT. The chain carries TRBV3-1 and TRBJ2-3; TRBD2 agrees at 8 bases. Trimming took 3 bases from V and 1 from J; bases not matched to a gene: 6. Per germline, CDR1 LGHDT and CDR2 YNNKEL (reference sequence). The length of the CDR3 is 16 residues.

This chain connects TRBV2 to TRBJ2-5, with D unresolved. Germline V gives CDR1 SNHLY, CDR2 FYNNEI. Trimming took off 3 bases at V and 2 bases at J, with 13 bases between the two ends. The CDR3 runs 15 residues. The chain's CDR3 is CASSESATVQETQYF. CDR3 DNA sequence: TGTGCCAGCAGTGAGTCGGCAACAGTTCAAGAGACCCAGTACTTC.

This rearrangement joins TRBV7-9 to TRBJ2-1, with 7 nucleotides matching TRBD2. The V and J ends lost 5 bases and 6 bases, in that order; junction bases with no gene match: 4. In germline, CDR1 is SEHNR, CDR2 FQNEAQ (reference sequence). CDR3 length equals 13 residues. The CDR3 loop reads CASSRGTTNEQFF. CDR3 bases: TGTGCCAGCAGCCGGGGGACTACCAATGAGCAGTTCTTC.

The chain links TRBV29-1 to TRBJ1-2; D is ambiguous. CDR1 and CDR2 from the germline V gene are SQVTM and ANQGSEA. Trimming left V 1 base short and J 12 bases short, with 9 bases between. The CDR3 runs to 10 residues. The CDR3 nucleotides are TGCAGCGTTGAAGTTGTGGGTCACACCTTC. It codes for CSVEVVGHTF.

This clonotype was picked up one time. The V and J genes are TRBV7-2 and TRBJ2-3; 7 nucleotides agree with TRBD1. CDR1 and CDR2 (germline): SGHTA, FQGNSA. V shed 5 bases, J shed 6 bases, and the junction held 14 bases outside the gene matches. The CDR3 covers 16 residues. This chain's CDR3 is CASSPAWTGLLDTQYF. In DNA form, the CDR3 reads TGTGCCAGCAGCCCCGCCTGGACAGGCCTCCTGGATACGCAGTATTTT.

CDR3 sequence: CASSFRRYNSPLHF. The DNA of the CDR3 is TGTGCCAGCAGTTTCAGGCGTTATAATTCACCCCTCCACTTT. The chain recombines TRBV28 with TRBJ1-6; D is ambiguous. Germline loops: CDR1 MDHEN, CDR2 SYDVKM. V was cut by 3 bases and J by 4 bases, with 7 bases left in between. The CDR3 runs 14 residues.

The chain employs TRBV9 and TRBJ2-4; D remains unclear. With 4 bases removed from V and 9 bases from J, the gap between germline ends came to 8 bases. Germline V gene lookup returns CDR1 SGDLS and CDR2 YYNGEE. The CDR3 runs 11 residues. The CDR3 loop reads CASSPGVIQYF. The CDR3 nucleotides read TGTGCCAGCAGCCCAGGTGTCATTCAGTACTTC.

The chain employs TRBV6-6 and TRBJ2-7, with 7 bases aligning to TRBD1. V gave up 6 bases and J gave up 5 bases; unmatched junction bases: 7. Germline V gives CDR1 MNHNY, CDR2 SVGAGI (reference sequence). The CDR3 has 13 amino acids. The CDR3 reads CASRTTGTDEQYF. The CDR3 coding sequence is TGTGCCAGCAGAACGACAGGGACGGACGAGCAGTACTTC.

J is TRBJ2-3 and V is TRBV6-6; a weak D match, TRBD1 (6 bases). The V gene lost 6 bases and the J gene lost 1 base, with 11 bases spanning the gap. Germline V lookup: CDR1 MNHNY, CDR2 SVGAGI (reference sequence). CDR3 size: 14 residues. DNA for the CDR3: TGTGCCAGCAGCCATGGACAGCGCACAGATACGCAGTATTTT. This encodes CASSHGQRTDTQYF.

V and J are TRBV4-3 and TRBJ2-1; no reliable D call. The V end lost 3 bases, the J end lost 3 bases, and 12 bases lay between the germline ends. CDR3 length: 15 residues. Germline CDR1 LGHNA, CDR2 YSLEER. The CDR3 sequence is CASSQSGLYYNEQFF. CDR3 nucleotides: TGCGCCAGCAGCCAGTCTGGCTTGTACTACAATGAGCAGTTCTTC.

The rearrangement links TRBV9 to TRBJ2-5; D might be TRBD1 or TRBD2, each matching 5 bases. V gave up 0 bases and J gave up 3 bases, with 12 bases separating them. Germline values: CDR1 SGDLS, CDR2 YYNGEE. The CDR3 consists of 15 residues. The CDR3 loop reads CASSVGGTSEETQYF. In DNA form, the CDR3 reads TGTGCCAGCAGCGTAGGGGGGACGTCGGAAGAGACCCAGTACTTC.

The chain employs TRBV27 and TRBJ2-7; unclear D gene. CDR3 size: 15 residues. Trimming stripped 3 bases from V and 0 bases from J, with 12 bases between. Per the germline V gene, CDR1 is MNHEY and CDR2 is SMNVEV (reference sequence). CDR3: CASSFGSGSSYEQYF. Written as DNA, the CDR3 is TGTGCCAGCAGTTTTGGAAGTGGTAGCTCCTACGAGCAGTACTTC.

J is TRBJ2-2 and V is TRBV19; 11 bases map to TRBD1. The CDR3 extends over 16 amino acids. V lost 3 bases and J lost 6; bases outside the gene matches: 6. Germline V gene lookup returns CDR1 LNHDA and CDR2 SQIVND (reference sequence). CDR3 DNA: TGTGCCAGTAGTATGTTTTCGGGACAGGGGGCCGGGGAGCTGTTTTTT. Its protein is CASSMFSGQGAGELFF.

The chain's CDR3 is CASSQWDGVGTEAFF. In nucleotides, the CDR3 is TGTGCCAGCAGCCAATGGGACGGGGTGGGCACTGAAGCTTTCTTT. The genes are TRBV28 and TRBJ1-1; a possible D gene is TRBD1 (5 bases). Germline CDR1 reads MDHEN; CDR2 reads SYDVKM. V lost 6 bases and J 4 bases, leaving 18 bases between the germline ends. The CDR3 covers 15 residues.

The rearrangement links TRBV28 to TRBJ2-3; 11 bases agree with TRBD2. V dropped 6 bases and J dropped 6; count of bases not matched to a gene: 11. The CDR3 spans 16 residues. Germline-derived CDR1 and CDR2 are MDHEN and SYDVKM. The CDR3 loop is CASSPSLAGEGDTQYF. Here the CDR3 DNA reads TGTGCCAGCAGCCCCTCACTAGCGGGGGAGGGGGATACGCAGTATTTT.

The chain recombines TRBV11-2 with TRBJ1-2, with D possibly matching TRBD1 (5 bases). CDR3 length equals 16 residues. The V gene's germline CDR1 is SGHAT and CDR2 FQNNGV. Trimming shortened V by 5 bases and J by 1 base, and 17 bases separated the two germline ends. The CDR3 DNA reads as TGTGCCAGCAGCCCCAACAGGAGCCCCGATAACTATGGCTACACCTTC. It is translated as CASSPNRSPDNYGYTF. The entire variable domain, with the rest obtained from reference TRBV11-2 and TRBJ1-2, is as follows: EAGVAQSPRYKIIEKRQSVAFWCNPISGHATLYWYQQILGQGPKLLIQFQNNGVVDDSQLPKDRFSAERLKGVDSTLKIQPAKLEDSAVYLCASSPNRSPDNYGYTFGSGTRLTVV.

This chain uses TRBV24-1 with TRBJ1-1; 10 bases align to TRBD1. CDR1 KGHDR and CDR2 SFDVKD come from the germline V gene. This CDR3 has 13 residues. Losses at the gene ends were 7 bases for V and 5 bases for J; bases not matched to a gene: 3. CDR3 region: CATSRDRGTEAFF. The CDR3 region has the DNA TGTGCCACCAGCCGGGACAGGGGAACTGAAGCTTTCTTT.

The V and J genes are TRBV4-3 and TRBJ2-2; 10 bases match TRBD2. The CDR3 is 17 amino acids. Germline CDR1 reads LGHNA; CDR2 reads YSLEER. With 1 base clipped from V and 1 base from J, the junction kept 3 bases outside the gene matches. The CDR3 protein is CASSQAPSGGNTGELFF. The DNA of the CDR3 is TGCGCCAGCAGCCAAGCGCCTAGCGGGGGGAACACCGGGGAGCTGTTTTTT.

The chain uses TRBV5-4 and TRBJ1-2, with D unresolved. Between the trimmed V and J ends, which lost 0 bases and 3 bases, there was a span of 6 bases. Germline CDR1 is SGHNT and CDR2 is YYREEE (reference sequence). The CDR3 sequence is 13 residues long. As DNA, the CDR3 is TGTGCCAGCAGCTTGGACAGCTACTATGGCTACACCTTC. Its protein is CASSLDSYYGYTF.

The genes are TRBV28 and TRBJ2-3, with D possibly being TRBD1 (5 bases). This CDR3 has 17 residues. Germline assignment: CDR1 MDHEN and CDR2 SYDVKM. Trimming shortened V by 2 bases and J by 2 bases, and 17 bases separated the two germline ends. Written as DNA, the CDR3 is TGTGCCAGCAGTTTAACCCTTGGCAGGGATGACACAGATACGCAGTATTTT. Its protein product is CASSLTLGRDDTDTQYF.

The genes are TRBV5-6 and TRBJ2-7; the D gene is possibly TRBD2 (6 bases). The V and J ends lost 1 base and 5 bases respectively, with 13 bases between them. Germline V lookup: CDR1 SGHDT, CDR2 YYEEEE. The CDR3 runs 14 residues. CDR3 DNA sequence: TGTGCCAGCAGCTTGTCTGGGACTCTCCACGAGCAGTACTTC. Its translation is CASSLSGTLHEQYF.